Here is one T cell receptor (beta chain) with its context. Its antigen remains unidentified. This sample was taken from a study of identical twins. Using its own MiXCR run on the 5' RACE reads, TCRdb lists one record per CDR3 protein. This sample yields about 240,000 distinct CDR3 sequences, of which roughly a tenth are seen a single time; 9% to 10% belongs to the top ten. The CDR3 is 12 residues long. Losses at the gene ends were 8 bases for V and 4 bases for J; bases not matched to a gene: 4. CDR1 and CDR2 (germline): SGHTA, FQGNSA. Broader study findings: Models, which agreed with sharing between unrelated individuals, nonetheless underestimated the out-of-frame TCR alpha sharing seen in monozygotic twins.

The TCR originated in a man aged 50-59 years in good health. The chain carries TRBV7-2 and TRBJ2-5, with TRBD2 matching over 7 bases. What was sequenced was memory T cells sorted from blood. CDR3 coding DNA: TGTGCCAGCCTAGCGGCGGGAGAGACCCAGTACTTC. Protein sequence: CASLAAGETQYF. Complete variable domain (other parts from reference TRBV7-2 and TRBJ2-5): GAGVSQSPSNKVTEKGKDVELRCDPISGHTALYWYRQSLGQGLEFLIYFQGNSAPDKSGLPSDRFSAERTGGSVSTLTIQRTQQEDSAVYLCASLAAGETQYFGPGTRLLVL.